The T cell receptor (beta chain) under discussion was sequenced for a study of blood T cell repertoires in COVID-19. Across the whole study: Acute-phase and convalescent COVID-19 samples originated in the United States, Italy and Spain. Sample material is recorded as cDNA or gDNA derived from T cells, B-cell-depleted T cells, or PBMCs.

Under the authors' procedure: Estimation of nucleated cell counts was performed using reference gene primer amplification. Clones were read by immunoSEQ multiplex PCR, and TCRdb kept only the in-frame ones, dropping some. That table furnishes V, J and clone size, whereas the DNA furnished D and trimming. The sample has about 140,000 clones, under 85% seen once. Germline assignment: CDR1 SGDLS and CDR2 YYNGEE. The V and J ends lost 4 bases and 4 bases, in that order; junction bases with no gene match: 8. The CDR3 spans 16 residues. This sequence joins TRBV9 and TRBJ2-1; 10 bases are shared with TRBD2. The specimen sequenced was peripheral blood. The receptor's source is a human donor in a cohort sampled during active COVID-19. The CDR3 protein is CASSPRGTSEYNEQFF. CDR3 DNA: TGTGCCAGCAGCCCGAGAGGGACTAGCGAGTACAATGAGCAGTTCTTC. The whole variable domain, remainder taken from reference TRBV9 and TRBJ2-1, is DSGVTQTPKHLITATGQRVTLRCSPRSGDLSVYWYQQSLDQGLQFLIQYYNGEERAKGNILERFSAQQFPDLHSELNLSSLELGDSALYFCASSPRGTSEYNEQFFGPGTRLTVL.